In this sample, the clone carrying this T cell receptor (beta chain) turned up many times. Its specificity is not known. This record belongs to a study of early T cells in non-severe SARS-CoV-2 infection. Across the whole study: Alpha and beta chains were unpaired, from unsorted whole-blood bulk RNA.

Study-level points and caveats: The study's VDJdb matching favored anti-spike CD8 responses and missed private and CD4 specificities.

cDNA molecules, individually, were tagged with unique molecular identifiers. TCRdb independently ran MiXCR on the 5' RACE reads; one entry per CDR3 protein. The sample has 40,000 to 45,000 distinct CDR3 sequences, 9.5% to 13% seen once. The source of this sequence is an adult who was a healthcare worker with PCR-confirmed SARS-CoV-2 infection or an uninfected control (not recorded which). Sequenced: whole blood.

This chain's CDR3 is CASSLTGSEEKLFF. The CDR3 coding sequence is TGCGCCAGCAGCTTGACAGGGTCGGAGGAAAAACTGTTTTTT. V and J are TRBV5-1 and TRBJ1-4, with D possibly being TRBD1 (6 bases). The CDR3 length is 14 residues. Germline V CDR1 and CDR2: SGHRS, YFSETQ. The V gene lost 1 base and the J gene lost 8 bases, with 12 bases spanning the gap.